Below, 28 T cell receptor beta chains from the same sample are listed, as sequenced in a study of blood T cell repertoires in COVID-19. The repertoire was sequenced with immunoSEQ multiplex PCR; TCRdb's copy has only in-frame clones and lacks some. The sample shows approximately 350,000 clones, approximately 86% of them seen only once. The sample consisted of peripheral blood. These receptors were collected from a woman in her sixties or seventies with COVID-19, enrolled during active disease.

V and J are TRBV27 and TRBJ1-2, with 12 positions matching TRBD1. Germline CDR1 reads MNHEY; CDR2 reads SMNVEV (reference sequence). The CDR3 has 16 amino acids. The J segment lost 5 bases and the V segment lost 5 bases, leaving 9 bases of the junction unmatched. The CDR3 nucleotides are TGTGCCAGCAGTAGAGGGACAGGGGGCAAATCTTATGGCTACACCTTC. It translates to CASSRGTGGKSYGYTF.

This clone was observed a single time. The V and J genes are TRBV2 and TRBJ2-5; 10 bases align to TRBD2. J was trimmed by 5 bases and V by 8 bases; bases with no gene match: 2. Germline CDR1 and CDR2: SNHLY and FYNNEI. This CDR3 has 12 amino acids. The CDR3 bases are TGTGCCAGCGGAGCGGGGGGGGAGACCCAGTACTTC. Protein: CASGAGGETQYF.

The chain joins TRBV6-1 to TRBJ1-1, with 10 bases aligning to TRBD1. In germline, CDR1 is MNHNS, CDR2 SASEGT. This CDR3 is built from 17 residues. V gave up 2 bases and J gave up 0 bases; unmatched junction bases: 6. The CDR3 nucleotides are TGTGCCAGCAGTGAATTCGGGACAGGGGCCTTGAACACTGAAGCTTTCTTT. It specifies CASSEFGTGALNTEAFF.

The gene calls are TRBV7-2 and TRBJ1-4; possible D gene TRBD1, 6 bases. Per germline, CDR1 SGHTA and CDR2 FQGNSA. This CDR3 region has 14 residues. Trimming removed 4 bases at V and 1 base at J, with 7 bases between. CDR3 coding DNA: TGTGCCAGCAGCTACAGGGAAACTAATGAAAAACTGTTTTTT. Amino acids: CASSYRETNEKLFF.

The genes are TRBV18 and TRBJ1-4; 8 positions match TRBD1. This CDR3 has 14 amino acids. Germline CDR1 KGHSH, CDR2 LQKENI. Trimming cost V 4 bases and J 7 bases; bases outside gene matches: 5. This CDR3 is CASSRTGTGEKLFF. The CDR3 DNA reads TGTGCCAGCTCACGTACCGGGACAGGTGAAAAACTGTTTTTT. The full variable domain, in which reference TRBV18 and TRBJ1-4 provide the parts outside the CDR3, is NAGVMQNPRHLVRRRGQEARLRCSPMKGHSHVYWYRQLPEEGLKFMVYLQKENIIDESGMPKERFSAEFPKEGPSILRIQQVVRGDSAAYFCASSRTGTGEKLFFGSGTQLSVL.

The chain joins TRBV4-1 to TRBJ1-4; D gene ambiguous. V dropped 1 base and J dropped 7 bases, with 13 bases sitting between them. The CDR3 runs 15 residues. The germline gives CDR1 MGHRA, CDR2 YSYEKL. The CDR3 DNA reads TGCGCCAGCAGCCAAGTACCAGGTGGAGGTGAAAAACTGTTTTTT. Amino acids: CASSQVPGGGEKLFF.

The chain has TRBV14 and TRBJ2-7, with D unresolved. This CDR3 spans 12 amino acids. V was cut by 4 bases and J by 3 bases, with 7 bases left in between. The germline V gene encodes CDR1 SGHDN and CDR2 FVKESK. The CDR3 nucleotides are TGTGCCAGCAGCCCCCACAACTACGAGCAGTACTTC. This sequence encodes CASSPHNYEQYF.

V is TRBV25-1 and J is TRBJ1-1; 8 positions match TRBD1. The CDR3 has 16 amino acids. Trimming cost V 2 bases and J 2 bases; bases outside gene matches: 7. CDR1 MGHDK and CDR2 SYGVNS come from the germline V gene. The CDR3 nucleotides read TGTGCCAGCAGTGAACCCGGGACAGGCCGTAACACTGAAGCTTTCTTT. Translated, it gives CASSEPGTGRNTEAFF.

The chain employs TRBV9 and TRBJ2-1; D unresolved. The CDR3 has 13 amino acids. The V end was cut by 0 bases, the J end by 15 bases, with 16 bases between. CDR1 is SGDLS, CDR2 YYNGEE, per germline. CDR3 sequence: CASSVGDGPSGFF. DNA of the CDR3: TGTGCCAGCAGCGTAGGAGACGGTCCGTCGGGGTTCTTC.

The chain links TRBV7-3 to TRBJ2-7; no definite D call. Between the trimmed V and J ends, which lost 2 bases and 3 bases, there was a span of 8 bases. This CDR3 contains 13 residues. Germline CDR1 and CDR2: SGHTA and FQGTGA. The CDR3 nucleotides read TGTGCCAGCAGCTTATCCCCTTTCTACGAGCAGTACTTC. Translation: CASSLSPFYEQYF.

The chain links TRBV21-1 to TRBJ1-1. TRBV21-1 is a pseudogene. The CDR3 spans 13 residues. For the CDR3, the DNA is TGTGCCAGCAGCAATACGAGGGACTTTGGAGCTTTCTTT. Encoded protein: CASSNTRDFGAFF.

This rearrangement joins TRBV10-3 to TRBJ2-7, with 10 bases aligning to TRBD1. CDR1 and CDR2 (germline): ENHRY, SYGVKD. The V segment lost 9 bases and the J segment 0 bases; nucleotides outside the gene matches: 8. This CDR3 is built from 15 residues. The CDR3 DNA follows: TGTGCCATATCCGGGACAGGGGAGGACTCCTACGAGCAGTACTTC. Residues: CAISGTGEDSYEQYF.

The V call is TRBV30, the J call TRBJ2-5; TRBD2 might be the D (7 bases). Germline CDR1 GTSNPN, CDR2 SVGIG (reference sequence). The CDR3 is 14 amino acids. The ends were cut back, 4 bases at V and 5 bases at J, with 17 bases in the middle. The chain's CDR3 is CAWIRGGVEETQYF. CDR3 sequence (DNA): TGTGCCTGGATTAGGGGGGGGGTTGAGGAGACCCAGTACTTC.

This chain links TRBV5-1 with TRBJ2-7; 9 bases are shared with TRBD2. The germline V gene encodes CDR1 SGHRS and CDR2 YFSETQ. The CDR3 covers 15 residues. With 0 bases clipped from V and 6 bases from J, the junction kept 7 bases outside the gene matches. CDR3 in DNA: TGCGCCAGCAGCTTGGATATTAGCGGGGGAACCGAGCAGTACTTC. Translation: CASSLDISGGTEQYF.

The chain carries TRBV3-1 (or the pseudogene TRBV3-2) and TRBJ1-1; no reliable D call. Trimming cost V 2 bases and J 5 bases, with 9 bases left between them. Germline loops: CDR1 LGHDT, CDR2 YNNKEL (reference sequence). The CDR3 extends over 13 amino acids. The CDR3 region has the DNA TGTGCCAGCAGCCAAACGGGAATAACTGAAGCTTTCTTT. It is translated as CASSQTGITEAFF.

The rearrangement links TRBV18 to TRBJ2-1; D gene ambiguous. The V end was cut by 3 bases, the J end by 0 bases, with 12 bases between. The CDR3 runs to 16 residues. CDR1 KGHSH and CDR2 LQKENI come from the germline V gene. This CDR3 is CASSPPRASSYNEQFF. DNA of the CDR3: TGTGCCAGCTCACCCCCTCGCGCGAGCTCCTACAATGAGCAGTTCTTC.

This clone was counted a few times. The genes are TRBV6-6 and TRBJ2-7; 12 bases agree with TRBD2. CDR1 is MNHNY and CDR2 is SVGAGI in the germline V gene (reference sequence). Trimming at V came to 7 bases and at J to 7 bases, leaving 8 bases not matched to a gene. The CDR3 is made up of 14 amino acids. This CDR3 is CASNPSGGAREQYF. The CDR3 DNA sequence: TGTGCCAGCAACCCTAGCGGGGGGGCAAGAGAGCAGTACTTC.

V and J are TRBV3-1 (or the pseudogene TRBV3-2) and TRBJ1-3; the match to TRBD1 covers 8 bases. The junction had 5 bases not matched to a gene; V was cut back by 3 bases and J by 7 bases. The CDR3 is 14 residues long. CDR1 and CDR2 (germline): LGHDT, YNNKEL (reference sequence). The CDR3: CASSHRQGRNTIYF. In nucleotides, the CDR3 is TGTGCCAGCAGCCATAGACAGGGGCGGAACACCATATATTTT.

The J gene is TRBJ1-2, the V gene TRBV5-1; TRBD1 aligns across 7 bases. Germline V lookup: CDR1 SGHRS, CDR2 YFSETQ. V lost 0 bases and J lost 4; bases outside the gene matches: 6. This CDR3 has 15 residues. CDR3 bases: TGCGCCAGCAGCTTGGAGCCAGGGGGTAGCTATGGCTACACCTTC. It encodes CASSLEPGGSYGYTF.

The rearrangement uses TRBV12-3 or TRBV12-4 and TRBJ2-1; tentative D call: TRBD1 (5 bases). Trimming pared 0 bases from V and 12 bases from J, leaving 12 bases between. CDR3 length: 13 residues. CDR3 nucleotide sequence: TGTGCCAGCAGTTTAGCCTCCCAGGGTGGGCAGTTCTTC. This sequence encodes CASSLASQGGQFF.

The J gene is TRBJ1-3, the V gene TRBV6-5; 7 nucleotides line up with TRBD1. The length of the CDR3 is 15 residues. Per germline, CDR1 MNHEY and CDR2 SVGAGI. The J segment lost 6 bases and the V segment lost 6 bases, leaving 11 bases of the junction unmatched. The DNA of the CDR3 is TGTGCCAGCAGAACAGGGGACCCCCGCGAAAACACCATATATTTT. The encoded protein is CASRTGDPRENTIYF.

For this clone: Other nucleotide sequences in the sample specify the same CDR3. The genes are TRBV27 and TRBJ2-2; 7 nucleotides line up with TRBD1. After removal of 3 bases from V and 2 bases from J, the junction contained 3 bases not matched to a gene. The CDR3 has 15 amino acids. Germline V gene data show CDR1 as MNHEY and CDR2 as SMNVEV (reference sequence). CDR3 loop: CASSFEGANTGELFF. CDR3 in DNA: TGTGCCAGCAGTTTTGAGGGGGCCAACACCGGGGAGCTGTTTTTT.

The CDR3 is CASTPGHFNTEAFF. The DNA of the CDR3 is TGTGCCAGCACCCCCGGACATTTTAACACTGAAGCTTTCTTT. The chain carries TRBV11-2 and TRBJ1-1; D is perhaps TRBD1 (5 bases). CDR1 is SGHAT and CDR2 is FQNNGV in the germline V gene. V was clipped by 7 bases and J by 2 bases, with 14 bases between them. There are 14 residues in the CDR3.

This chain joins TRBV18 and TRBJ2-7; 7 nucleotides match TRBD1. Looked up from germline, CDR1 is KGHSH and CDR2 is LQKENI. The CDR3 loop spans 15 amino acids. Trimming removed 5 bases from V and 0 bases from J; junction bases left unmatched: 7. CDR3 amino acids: CASSLAQGTSYEQYF. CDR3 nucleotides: TGTGCCAGCTCATTGGCACAGGGGACCTCCTACGAGCAGTACTTC.

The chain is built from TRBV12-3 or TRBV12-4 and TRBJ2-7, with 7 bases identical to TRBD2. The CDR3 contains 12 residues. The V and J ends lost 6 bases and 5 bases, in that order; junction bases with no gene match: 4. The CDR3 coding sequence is TGTGCCAGCAGCTTGGGGGGGAACGAGCAGTACTTC. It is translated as CASSLGGNEQYF.

DNA for the CDR3: TGTGCCAGCAGCTCCCGCGCGGACACTCCCTACGAGCAGTACTTC. This sequence encodes CASSSRADTPYEQYF. The chain combines TRBV11-3 with TRBJ2-7; possibly TRBD1 for D (5 bases). Germline V gives CDR1 SGHNT, CDR2 YENEEA. V was shortened by 4 bases and J by 2 bases, with 15 bases between the two germline ends. This CDR3 spans 15 amino acids.

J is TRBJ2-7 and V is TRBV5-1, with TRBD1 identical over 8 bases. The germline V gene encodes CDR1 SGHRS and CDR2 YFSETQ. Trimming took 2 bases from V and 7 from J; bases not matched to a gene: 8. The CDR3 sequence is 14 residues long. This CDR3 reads CASSFQGAAGEQYF. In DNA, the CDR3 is TGCGCCAGCAGCTTCCAGGGGGCTGCGGGTGAGCAGTACTTC.

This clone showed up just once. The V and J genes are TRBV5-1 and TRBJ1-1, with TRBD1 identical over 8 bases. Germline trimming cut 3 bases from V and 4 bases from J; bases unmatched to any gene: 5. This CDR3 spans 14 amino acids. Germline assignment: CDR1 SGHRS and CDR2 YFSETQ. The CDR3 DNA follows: TGCGCCAGCAGCTCGACAGGGGTGCGCACTGAAGCTTTCTTT. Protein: CASSSTGVRTEAFF.